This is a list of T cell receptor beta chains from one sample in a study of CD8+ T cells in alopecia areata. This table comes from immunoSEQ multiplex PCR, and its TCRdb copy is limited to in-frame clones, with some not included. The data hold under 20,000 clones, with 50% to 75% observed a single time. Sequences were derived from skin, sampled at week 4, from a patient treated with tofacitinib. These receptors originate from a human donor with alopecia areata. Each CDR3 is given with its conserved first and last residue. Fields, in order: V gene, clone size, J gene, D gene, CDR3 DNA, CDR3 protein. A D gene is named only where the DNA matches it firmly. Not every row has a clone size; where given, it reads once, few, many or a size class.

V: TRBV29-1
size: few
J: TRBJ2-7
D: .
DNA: TGCAGCGTTGACCTTCCAGGGACTTTCCACGAGCAGTACTTC
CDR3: CSVDLPGTFHEQYF

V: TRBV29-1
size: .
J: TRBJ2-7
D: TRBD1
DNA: TGCAGCGTTGAAAGGTTGGGACAGATTTTGTACTACGAGCAGTACTTC
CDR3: CSVERLGQILYYEQYF

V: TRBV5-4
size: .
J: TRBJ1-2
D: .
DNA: TGTGCCAGCAGCCCCGATAACCGGGTTCATGGCTACACCTTC
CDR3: CASSPDNRVHGYTF

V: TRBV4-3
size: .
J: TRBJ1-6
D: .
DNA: TGCGCCAGCAGCCAAGAGCGGGCGGGGCGGGATAATTCACCCCTCCACTTT
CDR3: CASSQERAGRDNSPLHF

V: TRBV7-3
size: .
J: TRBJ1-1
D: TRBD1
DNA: TGTGCCAGCAGCTTGGGATGGACAGGGGGCACTGAAGCTTTCTTT
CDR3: CASSLGWTGGTEAFF

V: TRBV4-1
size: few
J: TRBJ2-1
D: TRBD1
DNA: TGCGCCAGCAGCCATCCCGGGACAGGGATTGAGAAACAGTTCTTC
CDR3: CASSHPGTGIEKQFF

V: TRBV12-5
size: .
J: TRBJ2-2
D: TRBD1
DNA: TGTGCTAGTGGCTCGGGACAGGACGCCGCGAACACCGGGGAGCTGTTTTTT
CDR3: CASGSGQDAANTGELFF

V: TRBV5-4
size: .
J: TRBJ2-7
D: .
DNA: TGTGCCAGCAGCTTGGACAGACGATACGAGCAGTACTTC
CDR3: CASSLDRRYEQYF

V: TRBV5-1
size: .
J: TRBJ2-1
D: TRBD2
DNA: TGCGCCAGCAGCTTGGCTGGGGACTACCTCAGCTCCTACAATGAGCAGTTCTTC
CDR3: CASSLAGDYLSSYNEQFF

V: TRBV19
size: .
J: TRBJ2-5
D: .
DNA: TGTGCCAGTACGGGGGACCGCCAAGAGACCCAGTACTTC
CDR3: CASTGDRQETQYF

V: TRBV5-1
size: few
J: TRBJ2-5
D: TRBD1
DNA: TGCGCCAGCAGCTCCGGGGACAGGGGTGAAGAGACCCAGTACTTC
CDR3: CASSSGDRGEETQYF

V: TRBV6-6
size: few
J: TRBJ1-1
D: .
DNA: TGTGCCAGCAGCCGCGACGGGGCGGACAACACTGAAGCTTTCTTT
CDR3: CASSRDGADNTEAFF

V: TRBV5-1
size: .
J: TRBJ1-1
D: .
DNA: TGCGCCAGCAGCTCCCTGGGGGGGAGCGTATTGAACACTGAAGCTTTCTTT
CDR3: CASSSLGGSVLNTEAFF

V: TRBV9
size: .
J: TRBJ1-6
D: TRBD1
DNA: TGTGCCAGCAGCCAACAGGGGGGGCCGGGTTCACCCCTCCACTTT
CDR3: CASSQQGGPGSPLHF

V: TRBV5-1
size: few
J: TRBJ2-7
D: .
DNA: TGCGCCAGCAGCTGGGACATCGCCAAGGACTACGAGCAGTACTTC
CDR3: CASSWDIAKDYEQYF

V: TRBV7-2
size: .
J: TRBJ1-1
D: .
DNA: TGTGCCAGCAGCCCAAGGGGGATGAGCACTGAAGCTTTCTTT
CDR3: CASSPRGMSTEAFF

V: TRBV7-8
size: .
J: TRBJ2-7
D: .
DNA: TGTGCCAGCAGCTTAATGGGTTTCTACGAGCAGTACTTC
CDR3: CASSLMGFYEQYF

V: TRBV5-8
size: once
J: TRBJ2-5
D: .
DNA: TGTGCCAGCAGCTTAGAGCCAGCACAGAAAGAGACCCAGTACTTC
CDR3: CASSLEPAQKETQYF

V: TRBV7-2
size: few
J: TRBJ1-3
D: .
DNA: TGTGCCAGCAGTTCAGGCGGAGGAAACACCATATATTTT
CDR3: CASSSGGGNTIYF

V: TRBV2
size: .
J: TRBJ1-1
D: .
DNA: TGTGCCAGTTCTAGGTTAGGGTACGGAACCACTGAAGCTTTCTTT
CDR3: CASSRLGYGTTEAFF

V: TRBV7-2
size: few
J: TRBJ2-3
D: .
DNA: TGTGCCAGCAGCTCAAGACCCCTAGCGACAGATACGCAGTATTTT
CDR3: CASSSRPLATDTQYF

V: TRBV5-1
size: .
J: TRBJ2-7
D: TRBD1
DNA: TGCGCCAGCAGCCGGGACAGGGAAACATCCTACGAGCAGTACTTC
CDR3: CASSRDRETSYEQYF

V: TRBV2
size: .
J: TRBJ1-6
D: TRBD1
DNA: TGTGCCAGCATGGGAGAAAGGGGGCGGACTTCACCCCTCCACTTT
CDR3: CASMGERGRTSPLHF

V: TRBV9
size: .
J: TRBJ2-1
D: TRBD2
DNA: TGTGCCAGCAGCGTAGCTAGCGGGGGGGCAAATGAGCAGTTCTTC
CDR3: CASSVASGGANEQFF

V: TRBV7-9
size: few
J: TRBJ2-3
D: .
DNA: TGTGCCAGCAGCCCGAAGTCGGAGTTAACAGATACGCAGTATTTT
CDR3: CASSPKSELTDTQYF

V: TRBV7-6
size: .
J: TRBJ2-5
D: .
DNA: TGTGCCAGCAGCTTACACGAGGGCGGACTCCAAGAGACCCAGTACTTC
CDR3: CASSLHEGGLQETQYF

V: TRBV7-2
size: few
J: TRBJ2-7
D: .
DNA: TGTGCCAGCAGCTTCGGACCCTCCTACGAGCAGTACTTC
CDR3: CASSFGPSYEQYF